What follows are 32 T cell receptor beta chains derived from one specimen sequenced in a study of cytomegalovirus exposure and HLA in healthy donors. Both 60 Vbeta primers and 13 Jbeta primers went into the PCR. Generated by immunoSEQ multiplex PCR, the TCRdb table keeps only in-frame clones and is missing some. The sample yields around 210,000 clones, around four fifths seen once. Sequencing was carried out using PBMCs. The origin of the receptors is a woman aged 35 to 49 in good health and CMV-seronegative.

V is TRBV7-2 and J is TRBJ2-3; the D is unclear. The germline V and J ends were trimmed by 5 bases and 0 bases, with 12 bases remaining between them. Germline V lookup: CDR1 SGHTA, CDR2 FQGNSA. The CDR3 loop spans 15 amino acids. CDR3 nucleotide sequence: TGTGCCAGCAGCCCGGCGCGGCAAAGCACAGATACGCAGTATTTT. Translation gives CASSPARQSTDTQYF.

The CDR3 reads CASSPPRTGSRNTEAFF. The CDR3 DNA reads TGTGCCAGCAGTCCTCCCCGGACAGGTTCGAGGAACACTGAAGCTTTCTTT. The chain uses TRBV27 and TRBJ1-1; 7 bases line up with TRBD1. CDR1 is MNHEY, CDR2 SMNVEV, per germline (reference sequence). The ends lost 5 bases at V and 1 base at J; junction bases unmatched: 13. The CDR3 has 17 residues.

V gene TRBV2 combines with J gene TRBJ1-2; D is ambiguous. CDR3 length equals 12 residues. Per germline, CDR1 SNHLY and CDR2 FYNNEI. V lost 4 bases to trimming and J lost 4 bases, with 7 bases between them. The CDR3 DNA reads TGTGCCAGCAGTGCCGGGATCTATGGCTACACCTTC. It translates to CASSAGIYGYTF.

This sequence joins TRBV15 and TRBJ1-1; unclear D gene. Germline lookup yields CDR1 LNHNV and CDR2 YYDKDF (reference sequence). V was clipped by 3 bases and J by 7 bases, with 9 bases between them. This CDR3 is 12 amino acids long. CDR3 in amino acids: CATSSNTIEAFF. In DNA form, the CDR3 reads TGTGCCACCAGCAGCAACACCATTGAAGCTTTCTTT.

This chain links TRBV19 with TRBJ1-4; no firm D call. Germline CDR1 is LNHDA and CDR2 is SQIVND (reference sequence). Deletions cut 5 bases from V and 0 bases from J, with 13 bases between. This CDR3 region has 16 residues. CDR3: CASSPDPRATNEKLFF. CDR3 bases: TGTGCCAGTAGTCCAGACCCCCGGGCAACTAATGAAAAACTGTTTTTT.

Of note for this clone: The germline gene is not matched at one end of the junction; a read error may be the cause. V usage is TRBV9 and J usage is TRBJ1-4; TRBD1 is a possible D gene (6 bases). The CDR3 length is 14 residues. The germline V gene encodes CDR1 SGDLS and CDR2 YYNGEE. CDR3 amino acids: CASSVGTAKEKLFF. CDR3 sequence (DNA): TGTGCCAGCAGCGTAGGGACAGCTAAAGAAAAACTGTTTTTT.

The chain uses TRBV5-1 and TRBJ2-5; D unresolved. V was pared by 3 bases and J by 6 bases, with 18 bases between. The CDR3 extends over 15 amino acids. Per the germline V gene, CDR1 is SGHRS and CDR2 is YFSETQ. DNA of the CDR3: TGCGCCAGCAGCTACGATCCCGCAACTATGAAGACCCAGTACTTC. This gives the protein CASSYDPATMKTQYF.

The V gene is TRBV30, the J gene TRBJ1-1; TRBD1 aligns across 9 bases. The CDR3 extends over 15 amino acids. With V trimmed by 0 bases and J by 5 bases, 7 bases remained unmatched. Per the germline V gene, CDR1 is GTSNPN and CDR2 is SVGIG (reference sequence). CDR3 in amino acids: CAWSVLNRGQTEAFF. Written as DNA, the CDR3 is TGTGCCTGGAGTGTATTAAACAGGGGGCAGACTGAAGCTTTCTTT.

This clone was observed a few times. The chain is built from TRBV9 and TRBJ2-3; 9 nucleotides match TRBD2. This CDR3 has 16 amino acids. Looked up from germline, CDR1 is SGDLS and CDR2 is YYNGEE. Germline trimming cut 4 bases from V and 0 bases from J; bases unmatched to any gene: 6. The CDR3 DNA reads TGTGCCAGCAGCCCCCGGACTAGCGCTAGCACAGATACGCAGTATTTT. As protein: CASSPRTSASTDTQYF.

This chain joins TRBV7-2 and TRBJ2-5; 7 bases line up with TRBD2. The CDR3 spans 14 residues. V shed 1 base, J shed 5 bases, and the junction held 4 bases outside the gene matches. Germline V gene data show CDR1 as SGHTA and CDR2 as FQGNSA. The CDR3 nucleotides read TGTGCCAGCAGCTTAGGGTGGGGAGGGGAGACCCAGTACTTC. Translating gives CASSLGWGGETQYF.

The chain combines TRBV5-6 with TRBJ2-5; 7 bases fit TRBD2. The DNA end is more similar to TRBJ2-7, so the J call may be wrong. The CDR3 totals 13 residues. The germline CDR1 and CDR2 sequences are SGHDT and YYEEEE. CDR3 coding DNA: TGTGCCAGCAGCTTAGCGGGATCCTACGAGCAGTACTTC. This sequence encodes CASSLAGSYEQYF.

In its sample, this clone was seen once. This chain uses TRBV7-3 with TRBJ1-1; D is ambiguous. This CDR3 is 15 amino acids long. Trimming left V 3 bases short and J 5 bases short, with 16 bases between. The germline CDR1 and CDR2 sequences are SGHTA and FQGTGA. The CDR3 DNA reads as TGTGCCAGCAGCTTTTCGGGAAGGGCCCAAACTGAAGCTTTCTTT. Protein: CASSFSGRAQTEAFF. Filled out from reference TRBV7-3 and TRBJ1-1, the complete variable domain reads GAGVSQTPSNKVTEKGKYVELRCDPISGHTALYWYRQSLGQGPEFLIYFQGTGAADDSGLPNDRFFAVRPEGSVSTLKIQRTERGDSAVYLCASSFSGRAQTEAFFGQGTRLTVV.

This rearrangement joins TRBV25-1 to TRBJ2-7; D is possibly TRBD1 (6 bases). This CDR3 is 13 amino acids long. With 2 bases removed from V and 3 bases from J, the gap between germline ends came to 8 bases. Germline CDR1 is MGHDK and CDR2 is SYGVNS. Written as DNA, the CDR3 is TGTGCCAGCAGTGAAACAGGGATCTACGAGCAGTACTTC. It is translated as CASSETGIYEQYF.

The chain uses TRBV4-1 and TRBJ1-5, with a tentative D call TRBD1 (6 bases). The CDR3 length is 16 residues. Germline V gives CDR1 MGHRA, CDR2 YSYEKL. V gave up 2 bases and J gave up 5 bases, with 16 bases separating them. The CDR3 reads CASSQQPTTGYQPQHF. CDR3 nucleotides: TGCGCCAGCAGCCAACAACCTACGACAGGTTATCAGCCCCAGCATTTT.

This clone was detected only a few times. The chain combines TRBV27 with TRBJ1-5; no definite D call. Deletions cut 3 bases from V and 2 bases from J, with 8 bases between. From germline, CDR1 is MNHEY and CDR2 SMNVEV (reference sequence). The CDR3 totals 14 residues. CDR3 in amino acids: CASSLLFGNQPQHF. CDR3 coding DNA: TGTGCCAGCAGTTTGTTATTCGGCAATCAGCCCCAGCATTTT.

This chain joins TRBV13 and TRBJ2-3; D might be TRBD1 (6 bases). The CDR3 is 13 amino acids. V was trimmed by 7 bases and J by 4 bases, leaving 12 bases between them. CDR1 and CDR2 from the germline V gene are PRHDT and FYEKMQ (reference sequence). In nucleotides, the CDR3 is TGTGCCAGCAAGGCCAGGGGACCAGATACGCAGTATTTT. Protein product: CASKARGPDTQYF.

This chain uses TRBV5-1 with TRBJ2-1; unclear D gene. This CDR3 is built from 11 residues. V was cut by 1 base and J by 8 bases, with 4 bases left in between. CDR1 is SGHRS, CDR2 YFSETQ, per germline. The CDR3 here is CASSLTDEQFF. CDR3 DNA sequence: TGCGCCAGCAGCTTGACTGATGAGCAGTTCTTC.

This clone was seen a single time. The chain carries TRBV5-4 and TRBJ2-5, with D maybe TRBD1 (6 bases). V was clipped by 3 bases and J by 2 bases, with 14 bases between them. CDR3 length: 15 amino acids. The germline gives CDR1 SGHNT, CDR2 YYREEE (reference sequence). CDR3: CASSSRDTAQETQYF. The CDR3 nucleotides read TGTGCCAGCAGCTCGAGGGACACAGCTCAAGAGACCCAGTACTTC.

In this sample, this clone turned up a few times. The J gene is TRBJ2-1, the V gene TRBV7-9; 10 bases line up with TRBD2. V lost 4 bases, J lost 9 bases, and 9 bases stayed unmatched. This CDR3 has 15 residues. Per the germline V gene, CDR1 is SEHNR and CDR2 is FQNEAQ (reference sequence). The CDR3 loop is CASSSSGRARSEQFF. The CDR3 DNA follows: TGTGCCAGCAGCTCGAGCGGGAGGGCTCGGTCTGAGCAGTTCTTC.

V is TRBV7-2 and J is TRBJ2-1; the match to TRBD2 covers 14 bases. CDR3 length: 15 amino acids. The germline gives CDR1 SGHTA, CDR2 FQGNSA. V lost 3 bases, J lost 10 bases, and 5 bases stayed unmatched. The CDR3 sequence: CASSLGLAGVAEQFF. The DNA of the CDR3 is TGTGCCAGCAGCTTGGGACTAGCGGGAGTTGCCGAGCAGTTCTTC. The full variable domain, with the rest looked up from reference TRBV7-2 and TRBJ2-1, is GAGVSQSPSNKVTEKGKDVELRCDPISGHTALYWYRQSLGQGLEFLIYFQGNSAPDKSGLPSDRFSAERTGGSVSTLTIQRTQQEDSAVYLCASSLGLAGVAEQFFGPGTRLTVL.

This clone was seen a handful of times. The V gene is TRBV6-1, the J gene TRBJ2-7; D perhaps matches TRBD1 (6 bases). The CDR3 is 19 residues long. V was cut by 3 bases and J by 0 bases, with 24 bases left in between. Germline CDR1 is MNHNS and CDR2 is SASEGT. CDR3 DNA: TGTGCCAGCAGTGAGCAAGGATTGACCGGGACATCGAGCTCCTACGAGCAGTACTTC. Translating gives CASSEQGLTGTSSSYEQYF.

In its sample, this clone was seen a few times. The chain employs TRBV7-9 and TRBJ1-4; D may be TRBD1 (5 bases). The germline V gene encodes CDR1 SEHNR and CDR2 FQNEAQ (reference sequence). V dropped 0 bases and J dropped 2 bases, with 10 bases sitting between them. The CDR3 is 16 residues long. The CDR3 coding sequence is TGTGCCAGCAGCTTAGCGCTCTACAGGACTAATGAAAAACTGTTTTTT. This sequence encodes CASSLALYRTNEKLFF.

This chain connects TRBV10-2 to TRBJ2-1; no firm D call. V was pared by 4 bases and J by 15 bases, with 13 bases between. Per germline, CDR1 WSHSY and CDR2 SAAADI. The CDR3 has 11 residues. The CDR3 sequence: CASSVDGVRFF. Here the CDR3 DNA reads TGCGCCAGCAGTGTAGACGGAGTTCGGTTCTTC.

V is TRBV19 and J is TRBJ1-3, with a possible D match to TRBD1 (5 bases). The CDR3 loop spans 15 amino acids. V was cut by 6 bases and J by 4 bases, with 16 bases left in between. Germline V lookup: CDR1 LNHDA, CDR2 SQIVND (reference sequence). The CDR3 loop reads CASSPQDGPGNTIYF. The CDR3 DNA sequence: TGTGCCAGTAGCCCACAGGACGGGCCGGGAAACACCATATATTTT.

V usage is TRBV6-1 and J usage is TRBJ2-7; tentatively, D is TRBD1 (7 bases). This CDR3 spans 15 amino acids. Per germline, CDR1 MNHNS and CDR2 SASEGT. V was trimmed by 2 bases and J by 6 bases, leaving 17 bases between them. As DNA, the CDR3 is TGTGCCAGCAGTGAAATCAGGGGGGCCCTCAGCGAGCAGTACTTC. The encoded protein is CASSEIRGALSEQYF.

The chain has TRBV29-1 and TRBJ2-7; 9 positions match TRBD1. In germline, CDR1 is SQVTM, CDR2 ANQGSEA. This CDR3 is 15 amino acids long. V shed 1 base and J 3 bases; nucleotides not matched to a gene: 7. The CDR3 sequence: CSVEVNRGLNYEQYF. Written as DNA, the CDR3 is TGCAGCGTTGAAGTTAACAGGGGGCTAAACTACGAGCAGTACTTC.

The genes are TRBV18 and TRBJ1-4; possibly TRBD1 for D (5 bases). Germline V gene lookup returns CDR1 KGHSH and CDR2 LQKENI. Trimming stripped 0 bases from V and 6 bases from J, with 11 bases between. CDR3 length equals 15 residues. CDR3 protein: CASSPPGGSDEKLFF. The CDR3, as DNA: TGTGCCAGCTCACCACCGGGGGGGAGTGATGAAAAACTGTTTTTT.

V usage is TRBV1 and J usage is TRBJ1-5. TRBV1 is labeled a pseudogene. The CDR3 extends over 19 amino acids. The CDR3 here is CTSSQDWSREGDGNQPQHF. The CDR3 region has the DNA TGCACCAGCAGCCAAGATTGGTCCAGGGAGGGAGACGGCAATCAGCCCCAGCATTTT.

V and J are TRBV6-1 and TRBJ2-1; TRBD1 is a possible D gene (5 bases). Trimming left V 2 bases short and J 5 bases short, with 7 bases between. This CDR3 has 13 residues. The germline V gene has CDR1 MNHNS and CDR2 SASEGT. For the CDR3, the DNA is TGTGCCAGCAGTGAAAGGACAAACAATGAGCAGTTCTTC. This gives the protein CASSERTNNEQFF.

This sequence joins TRBV28 and TRBJ2-7, with 12 bases fitting TRBD2. The CDR3 is 14 residues long. With 6 bases clipped from V and 2 bases from J, the junction kept 2 bases outside the gene matches. Germline V gives CDR1 MDHEN, CDR2 SYDVKM. The CDR3 reads CASRRLAGAYEQYF. CDR3 nucleotides: TGTGCCAGCAGGAGACTAGCGGGGGCCTACGAGCAGTACTTC.

As DNA, the CDR3 is TGTGCCAGTAGTCCCGGGACAGGGGGTAACTACGAGCAGTACTTC. Amino acid sequence: CASSPGTGGNYEQYF. V is TRBV19 and J is TRBJ2-5; TRBD1 matches at 11 bases. With the DNA end fitting TRBJ2-7 better, the J assignment may be wrong. Germline CDR1 and CDR2: LNHDA and SQIVND (reference sequence). This CDR3 is 15 amino acids long.

Only one count was recorded for this clone. The chain carries TRBV2 and TRBJ2-7, with 8 bases fitting TRBD1. V dropped 6 bases and J dropped 5; count of bases not matched to a gene: 3. This CDR3 region has 12 residues. Germline CDR1 is SNHLY and CDR2 is FYNNEI. The CDR3 spells CASRDRVDEQYF. Written as DNA, the CDR3 is TGTGCCAGCAGGGACAGGGTCGACGAGCAGTACTTC.